This T cell receptor beta chain is from a study of cytomegalovirus exposure and HLA in healthy donors. This clone occurred once. Germline CDR1 is SGDLS and CDR2 is YYNGEE. Trimming took off 0 bases at V and 4 bases at J, with 13 bases between the two ends. The CDR3 sequence is 15 residues long. The method was immunoSEQ multiplex PCR; TCRdb's version includes in-frame clones alone and lacks a portion of them. The table lists about 160,000 clones, around 89% of them singletons, with around 3% in the top ten. The V and J genes are TRBV9 and TRBJ2-5; maybe TRBD2 (5 bases). This TCR was recovered from a man aged 18 to 29 in good health and CMV-seronegative. The specimen was PBMCs. In DNA, the CDR3 is TGTGCCAGCAGCGTAGATGTAGCAGGAGGAGAGACCCAGTACTTC. Translated, it gives CASSVDVAGGETQYF.